This T cell receptor (beta chain) was observed in a study of shared clonotypes between healthy human individuals. A remark on this clone: Its antigen is unidentified.

V was pared by 4 bases and J by 1 base, with 4 bases between. The CDR3 sequence is 13 residues long. From germline, CDR1 is SNHLY and CDR2 FYNNEI. TCRdb's table, derived via immunoSEQ multiplex PCR, lists solely in-frame clones and lacks some. The profile shows hundreds of thousands of clones, over 60% of them singletons. General observations from the study: Sampling covered nothing but blood. Tissue TCR repertoires likely differ from those found in blood.

The chain uses TRBV2 and TRBJ2-2, with no clear D. The clonotype comes from a middle-aged woman in good health. Some clones in this sample may be carry-over from other donors' samples. Sequenced: PBMCs. CDR3 amino acids: CASSGQNTGELFF. The CDR3 DNA follows: TGTGCCAGCAGTGGGCAGAACACCGGGGAGCTGTTTTTT.